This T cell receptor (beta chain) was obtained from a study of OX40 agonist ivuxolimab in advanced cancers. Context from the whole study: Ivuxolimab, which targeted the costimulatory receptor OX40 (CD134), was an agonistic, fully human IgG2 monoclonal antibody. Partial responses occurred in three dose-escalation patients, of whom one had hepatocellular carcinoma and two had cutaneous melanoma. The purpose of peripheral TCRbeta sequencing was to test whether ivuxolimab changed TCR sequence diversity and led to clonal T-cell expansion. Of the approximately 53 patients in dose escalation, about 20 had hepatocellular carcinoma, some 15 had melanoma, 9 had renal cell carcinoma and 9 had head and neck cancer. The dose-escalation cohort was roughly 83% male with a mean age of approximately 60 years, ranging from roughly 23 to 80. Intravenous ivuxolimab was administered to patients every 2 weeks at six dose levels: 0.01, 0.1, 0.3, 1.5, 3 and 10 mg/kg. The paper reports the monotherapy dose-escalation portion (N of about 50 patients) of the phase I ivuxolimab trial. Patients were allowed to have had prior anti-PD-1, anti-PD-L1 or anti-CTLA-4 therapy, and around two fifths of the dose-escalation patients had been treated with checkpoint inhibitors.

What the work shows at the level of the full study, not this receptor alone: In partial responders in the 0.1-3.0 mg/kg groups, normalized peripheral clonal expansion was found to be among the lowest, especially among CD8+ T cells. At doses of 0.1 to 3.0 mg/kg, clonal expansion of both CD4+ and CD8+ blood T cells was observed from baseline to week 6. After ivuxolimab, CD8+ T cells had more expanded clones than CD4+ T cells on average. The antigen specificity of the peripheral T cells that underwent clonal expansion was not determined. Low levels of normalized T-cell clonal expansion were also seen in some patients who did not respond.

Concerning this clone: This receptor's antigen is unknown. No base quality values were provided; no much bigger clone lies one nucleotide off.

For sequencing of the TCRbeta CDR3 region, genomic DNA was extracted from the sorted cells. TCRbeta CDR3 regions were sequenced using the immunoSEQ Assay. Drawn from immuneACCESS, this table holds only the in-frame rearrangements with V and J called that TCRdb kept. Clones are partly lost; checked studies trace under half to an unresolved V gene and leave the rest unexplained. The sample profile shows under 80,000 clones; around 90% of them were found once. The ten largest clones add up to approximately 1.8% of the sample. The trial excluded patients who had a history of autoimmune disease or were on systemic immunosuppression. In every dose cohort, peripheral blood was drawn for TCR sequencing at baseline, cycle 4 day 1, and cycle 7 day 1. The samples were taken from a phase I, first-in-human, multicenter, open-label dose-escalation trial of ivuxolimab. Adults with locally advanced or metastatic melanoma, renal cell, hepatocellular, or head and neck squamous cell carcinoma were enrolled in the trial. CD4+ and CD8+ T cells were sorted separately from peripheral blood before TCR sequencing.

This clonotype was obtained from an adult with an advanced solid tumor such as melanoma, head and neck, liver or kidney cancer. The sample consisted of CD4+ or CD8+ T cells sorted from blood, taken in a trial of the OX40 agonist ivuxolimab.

The DNA sequence is given as TGTGCCAGCAGCTTTGGGGGGGCTGGCTATGGCTACACCTTC. Its translation is CASSFGGAGYGYTF. Recombination linked TRBV11-3 to TRBJ1-2; the D gene is perhaps TRBD1, on 6 matching bases. Based on the germline V gene, the CDR1 and CDR2 sequences are SGHNT and YENEEA. Between the V and J ends, shortened by 3 bases and 4 bases respectively, the junction contains 12 bases. The CDR3 contains 14 residues, cysteine and phenylalanine counted. Of all the DNA, just the CDR3 is kept, 42 bases in frame from base 1.